There are many counts of the clone carrying this TCR beta chain. Trimming cost V 8 bases and J 5 bases, with 24 bases left between them. Germline V CDR1 and CDR2: DFQATT, SNEGSKA (reference sequence). The CDR3 is 15 residues long. From RNA transcripts, TCR beta CDR3 regions were amplified. Primed by the HTBI set, a first-round RT-PCR was run on the TCR CDR3. TCRdb re-called the multiplex PCR reads through MiXCR, storing one row per CDR3 protein. Of some 340,000 distinct CDR3 sequences in the sample, roughly an eighth were seen once. The data originate from a study of T cells in Graves' hyperthyroidism and ophthalmopathy. Disease lasting under 3 months, a NOSPECS grade of at least 4, and a Clinical Activity Score of at least 3 were features of the ophthalmopathy patients. Each diagnosis was grounded in clinical symptoms, serum thyroxine and TRAb, thyroid ultrasound, and orbital computed tomography.

The rearrangement uses TRBV20-1 and TRBJ2-5; TRBD2 might be the D (5 bases). The sample consisted of blood. The sequence was collected from a woman aged 40 to 50 with Graves' ophthalmopathy. As DNA, the CDR3 is TGCAGTACGACTACCCGATTGCTCGAAGGGGAGACCCAGTACTTC. This gives the protein CSTTTRLLEGETQYF.